The T cell receptor beta chain described here comes from a study of blood T cell repertoires in COVID-19. TCRdb's copy holds only in-frame clones and misses some; the assay was immunoSEQ multiplex PCR. The table shows around 300,000 clones, with less than 90% occurring only once. Germline V gene sequence: CDR1 SQVTM, CDR2 ANQGSEA. CDR3 size: 13 residues. J lost 4 bases, V lost 5 bases, and 5 bases had no gene match. This chain connects TRBV29-1 to TRBJ1-2; 9 nucleotides agree with TRBD1. This receptor was identified in a woman aged 45 to 65 who had recovered from COVID-19. Sequenced sample: PBMCs or T cells enriched from blood (not recorded which). The CDR3 here is CSVQRDRAYGYTF. CDR3 coding DNA: TGCAGCGTTCAACGGGACAGGGCCTATGGCTACACCTTC.